A single sample gave rise to the 4 T cell receptor beta chains below, sequenced in a study of response to subunit inactivated influenza vaccine. In TCRdb, the RT-PCR reads were re-called with MiXCR into one record per CDR3 protein. This repertoire shows 800,000 to 1,000,000 distinct CDR3 sequences, over 20% found once; its top ten account for about 9.4%. The source was PBMCs from blood, collected around 5 days after vaccination. All receptors come from a middle-aged man who received an inactivated influenza vaccine.

The chain couples TRBV9 to TRBJ2-7, with a weak D call TRBD1 (6 bases). Germline V gives CDR1 SGDLS, CDR2 YYNGEE. The CDR3 is made up of 14 amino acids. Trimming shortened V by 0 bases and J by 2 bases, and 9 bases separated the two germline ends. The DNA of the CDR3 is TGTGCCAGCAGCGTAGGGGACATAACCTACGAGCAGTACTTC. Translating gives CASSVGDITYEQYF.

V gene TRBV5-1 combines with J gene TRBJ2-1; the match to TRBD1 covers 7 bases. Losses at the gene ends were 2 bases for V and 10 bases for J; bases not matched to a gene: 9. Germline-derived CDR1 and CDR2 are SGHRS and YFSETQ. CDR3 size: 14 residues. CDR3 in amino acids: CASSFTGAPEEQFF. The CDR3, as DNA: TGCGCCAGCAGCTTTACAGGGGCCCCTGAGGAGCAGTTCTTC. Variable domain in full (rest from reference TRBV5-1 and TRBJ2-1): KAGVTQTPRYLIKTRGQQVTLSCSPISGHRSVSWYQQTPGQGLQFLFEYFSETQRNKGNFPGRFSGRQFSNSRSEMNVSTLELGDSALYLCASSFTGAPEEQFFGPGTRLTVL.

V is TRBV12-3 or TRBV12-4 and J is TRBJ1-2, with TRBD1 matching over 7 bases. This CDR3 spans 10 amino acids. Germline trimming cut 10 bases from V and 10 bases from J; bases unmatched to any gene: 6. In nucleotides, the CDR3 is TGTGCCACCGGGACAGACCTCTACACCTTC. Amino acids: CATGTDLYTF.

The table lists this clonotype with many counts. The gene calls are TRBV29-1 and TRBJ2-5; D remains ambiguous. There are 13 residues in the CDR3. Trimming cost V 3 bases and J 4 bases, with 12 bases left between them. Germline-derived CDR1 and CDR2 are SQVTM and ANQGSEA. The CDR3 DNA reads as TGCAGCGTTGAGATGGAAAGCCGAGAGACCCAGTACTTC. Amino acid sequence: CSVEMESRETQYF.